What follows describes a single T cell receptor (beta chain). The entry originates in a study of blood T cell repertoires in COVID-19. Study-level information: Sample material is recorded as cDNA or gDNA derived from T cells, B-cell-depleted T cells, or PBMCs.

How the authors handled the data: Reference gene primers were amplified, and this amplification served to estimate nucleated cell counts. Repertoires were generated with immunoSEQ multiplex PCR, while TCRdb's copy carries only in-frame clones and drops some. V, J and clone size are those of that table, while D and trimming were read from the DNA. This table has about 190,000 clones, around 85% appearing once. Membership in each cohort depended on participant-reported clinical history. Recovered Cohort 3 donors showed two negative PCRs, clearance, or symptom resolution. Trimming removed 4 bases from V and 4 bases from J, with 14 bases in between. The CDR3 contains 15 residues. Per the germline V gene, CDR1 is LGHNA and CDR2 is YNFKEQ.

The material sequenced was PBMCs or T cells enriched from blood (not recorded which). The V and J genes are TRBV4-2 and TRBJ2-1; possibly TRBD1 for D (8 bases). The source of this sequence is a woman in her 30s who had recovered from COVID-19. The CDR3 loop reads CASSPTGGGYNEQFF. CDR3 nucleotides: TGTGCCAGCAGCCCAACAGGGGGGGGTTACAATGAGCAGTTCTTC.